Reported below is one T cell receptor beta chain. The data are from a study of PD-L1 blockade in urothelial cancer. Study-level information: Of some 30 patients, almost 26 were males with bladder-origin urothelial cancer. T cells were recovered from blood samples at a median of around 140,000.

Time point specified: peripheral blood 6 weeks after treatment start. Peripheral blood mononuclear cells were collected from every patient before and during treatment, yielding between 1 and 8 samples per patient. The table came from immunoSEQ multiplex PCR; TCRdb's copy has only in-frame clones and leaves some out. The repertoire has around 110,000 clones, 80% to 90% of them found once; the top ten carry roughly 1.8%. Germline V CDR1 and CDR2: SGDLS, YYNGEE. The CDR3 length is 14 residues. The ends lost 4 bases at V and 1 base at J; junction bases unmatched: 3. The TCR originated in a man aged 55 to 69 with urothelial cancer. The source was PBMCs, collected around atezolizumab (anti-PD-L1) treatment. This chain links TRBV9 with TRBJ2-3, with 7 bases fitting TRBD1. CDR3 in DNA: TGTGCCAGCAGCCCCGGACAGGGCACAGATACGCAGTATTTT. Protein sequence: CASSPGQGTDTQYF. Full variable domain (outside the CDR3, taken from reference TRBV9 and TRBJ2-3): DSGVTQTPKHLITATGQRVTLRCSPRSGDLSVYWYQQSLDQGLQFLIQYYNGEERAKGNILERFSAQQFPDLHSELNLSSLELGDSALYFCASSPGQGTDTQYFGPGTRLTVL.